The source of this T cell receptor (beta chain) is a study of Ad26.COV2.S vaccination and SARS-CoV-2 variants. The overall study: Ad26.COV2.S given intramuscularly, once or twice 56 days apart.

Broader study findings: From the TCR breadth and depth analyses, total T cell responses may have been underestimated. Placebo recipients trailed vaccine recipients in spike-specific TCR breadth.

V dropped 4 bases and J dropped 6 bases, with 15 bases sitting between them. The CDR3 runs 14 residues. Germline CDR1 and CDR2: MNHEY and SVGEGT. Regarding this clone: Its antigen is as yet unknown.

Treatment meaning: about 20 received Ad26.COV2.S at low or high dose, single or two shots; roughly five received placebo; per-sample allocation not given. Day 63 following the first vaccine or placebo injection was when the samples were taken. Sequencing was performed with immunoSEQ multiplex PCR; in TCRdb, only in-frame clones are kept and a portion is missing. Of fewer than 500,000 clones listed, 89% are singletons. Sequenced material: peripheral blood, taken in a trial of Ad26.COV2.S vaccine versus placebo. The receptor's source is a person between 18 and 65 years old who received the Ad26.COV2.S COVID-19 vaccine or a placebo. The gene calls are TRBV6-2 or TRBV6-3 and TRBJ1-1; D remains ambiguous. The CDR3 region is CASSWNGLLPEAFF. For the CDR3, the DNA is TGTGCCAGCAGTTGGAACGGTCTTCTCCCTGAAGCTTTCTTT.